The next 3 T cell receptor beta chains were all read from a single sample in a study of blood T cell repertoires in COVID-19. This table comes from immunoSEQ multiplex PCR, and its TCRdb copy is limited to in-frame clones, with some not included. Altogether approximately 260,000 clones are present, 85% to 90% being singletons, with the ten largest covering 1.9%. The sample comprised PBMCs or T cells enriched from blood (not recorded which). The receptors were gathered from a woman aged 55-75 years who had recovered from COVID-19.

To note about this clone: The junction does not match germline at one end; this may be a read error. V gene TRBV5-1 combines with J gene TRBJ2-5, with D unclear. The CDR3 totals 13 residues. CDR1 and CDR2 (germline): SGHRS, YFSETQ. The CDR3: CASSLASLEAQYF. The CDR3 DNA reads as TGCGCCAGCAGCTTGGCGTCCCTAGAGGCCCAGTACTTC.

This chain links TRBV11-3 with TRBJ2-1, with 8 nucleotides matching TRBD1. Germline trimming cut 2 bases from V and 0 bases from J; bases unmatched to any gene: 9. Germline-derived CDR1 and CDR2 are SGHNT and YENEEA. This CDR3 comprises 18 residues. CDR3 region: CASSLNRQGAPSYNEQFF. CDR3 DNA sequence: TGTGCCAGCAGCTTAAATAGGCAGGGGGCTCCCTCCTACAATGAGCAGTTCTTC.

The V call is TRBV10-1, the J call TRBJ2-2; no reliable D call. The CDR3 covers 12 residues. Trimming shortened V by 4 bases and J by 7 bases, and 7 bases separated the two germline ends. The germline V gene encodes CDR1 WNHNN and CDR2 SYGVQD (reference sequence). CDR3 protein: CASSVVFGELFF. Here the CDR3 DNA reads TGCGCCAGCAGTGTTGTATTCGGGGAGCTGTTTTTT.